What follows are 5 T cell receptor beta chains derived from one specimen sequenced in a study of cytomegalovirus exposure and HLA in healthy donors. PCR used 60 Vbeta primers and 13 Jbeta primers. The method was immunoSEQ multiplex PCR; TCRdb's version includes in-frame clones alone and lacks a portion of them. The profile covers about 170,000 clones, with over 60% appearing a single time and approximately 1.5% taken by the ten largest. Specimen: PBMCs. The receptors were sampled from a girl aged 5-17 years in good health and CMV-seronegative.

The chain is built from TRBV5-4 and TRBJ1-2; D might be TRBD1 (5 bases). The V end was cut by 1 base, the J end by 3 bases, with 10 bases between. CDR1 is SGHNT and CDR2 is YYREEE in the germline V gene (reference sequence). The CDR3 consists of 14 residues. The CDR3 protein is CASSLPGDYYGYTF. The CDR3 nucleotides read TGTGCCAGCAGCTTGCCCGGGGACTACTATGGCTACACCTTC.

This chain links TRBV5-1 with TRBJ2-1, with 11 nucleotides matching TRBD1. V dropped 4 bases and J dropped 3; count of bases not matched to a gene: 18. CDR3 length: 20 amino acids. The germline V gene has CDR1 SGHRS and CDR2 YFSETQ. Written as DNA, the CDR3 is TGCGCCAGCAGCAGCCCCCCGGGACAGGGGGTAAGCCTTTTCTACAATGAGCAGTTCTTC. It codes for CASSSPPGQGVSLFYNEQFF.

The gene calls are TRBV4-1 and TRBJ2-3; 12 bases are shared with TRBD2. The V gene end was trimmed by 0 bases and the J gene end by 5 bases; junction bases not matched to a gene: 6. The CDR3 covers 17 residues. Per germline, CDR1 MGHRA and CDR2 YSYEKL. The CDR3 DNA follows: TGCGCCAGCAGCCAAGACCGATCTAGCGGGGGGGAAGATACGCAGTATTTT. Translation gives CASSQDRSSGGEDTQYF.

This clone is a singleton in its sample. This chain connects TRBV7-6 to TRBJ2-7, with 7 bases aligning to TRBD2. The CDR3 has 14 residues. Germline V CDR1 and CDR2: SGHVS, FNYEAQ. The V segment lost 5 bases and the J segment 6 bases; nucleotides outside the gene matches: 10. The CDR3 region is CASSPTSSGGEQYF. The CDR3 region has the DNA TGTGCCAGCAGCCCCACCTCTAGCGGTGGCGAGCAGTACTTC.

The CDR3 loop reads CASSGAGWGTNTEAFF. The CDR3 nucleotides read TGCGCCAGCAGCGGGGCGGGGTGGGGAACGAACACTGAAGCTTTCTTT. The chain joins TRBV5-1 to TRBJ1-1; D may be TRBD1 (5 bases). The CDR3 totals 16 residues. The germline V gene has CDR1 SGHRS and CDR2 YFSETQ. The germline V and J ends were trimmed by 4 bases and 1 base, with 17 bases remaining between them.